These 32 T cell receptor beta chains share one sample of origin, sequenced in a study of post-analysis software for immune sequencing data (dated by TCRdb to 2013 to 2016). Receptor libraries were prepared by PCR. The sample was run on an Illumina HiSeq 2500. To reduce PCR and sequencing biases, unique molecular identifiers were incorporated into the TCR beta cDNA libraries. TCRdb trimmed the raw reads at Q25, called clones with MiXCR and kept productive beta chains. Entries are consolidated by CDR3 protein sequence, retaining the most common genes and DNA. Here the sample has 160,000 or so distinct CDR3 sequences; around 36% occur a single time. Of the sample, under 30% is held by the ten largest clones. Taken with the paper, the label for time point translates to: second blood draw from one MS patient after hematopoietic stem cell transplantation. The input for sequencing was blood, taken after autologous hematopoietic stem cell transplantation. These TCRs come from a girl aged 10-17 years with multiple sclerosis. Donor details come from another sample of the same person, matched by shared clones.

This clonotype was observed many times. V usage is TRBV4-3 and J usage is TRBJ2-5; D possibly matches TRBD1 or TRBD2 (5 bases each). Germline CDR1 reads LGHNA; CDR2 reads YSLEER. The length of the CDR3 is 14 residues. V lost 0 bases to trimming and J lost 4 bases, with 9 bases between them. The CDR3 coding sequence is TGCGCCAGCAGCCAAGATCTGGGACCAGAGACCCAGTACTTC. Translating it yields CASSQDLGPETQYF.

This clonotype appeared many times. The chain recombines TRBV29-1 with TRBJ2-5; D gene unclear. The CDR3 totals 10 residues. Trimming removed 4 bases from V and 3 bases from J, with 3 bases in between. Germline V gives CDR1 SQVTM, CDR2 ANQGSEA. The CDR3, as DNA: TGCAGCGTTGGAAAAGAGACCCAGTACTTC. It translates to CSVGKETQYF.

The genes are TRBV29-1 and TRBJ2-1; D not certain. In germline, CDR1 is SQVTM, CDR2 ANQGSEA. The CDR3 runs 15 residues. The ends were cut back, 6 bases at V and 0 bases at J, with 15 bases in the middle. The CDR3 DNA reads as TGCAGCGTGCGACGAGAGGATAGCTCCTACAATGAGCAGTTCTTC. Its protein is CSVRREDSSYNEQFF.

The chain joins TRBV7-9 to TRBJ2-7; 10 bases match TRBD1. The V gene end was trimmed by 10 bases and the J gene end by 0 bases; junction bases not matched to a gene: 9. In germline, CDR1 is SEHNR, CDR2 FQNEAQ (reference sequence). The CDR3 contains 15 residues. The DNA for the CDR3 is TGTGCCACCACAAATTGGGACAGGGGCTCCTACGAGCAGTACTTC. As protein: CATTNWDRGSYEQYF.

The V gene is TRBV24-1, the J gene TRBJ2-1; D perhaps matches TRBD2 (6 bases). In germline, CDR1 is KGHDR, CDR2 SFDVKD. The CDR3 is 14 amino acids. Trimming left V 2 bases short and J 3 bases short, with 7 bases between. The CDR3 region is CATSDSDYYNEQFF. The CDR3 bases are TGTGCCACCAGTGATTCGGACTACTACAATGAGCAGTTCTTC.

This clonotype was found many times. The genes are TRBV7-2 and TRBJ1-6, with TRBD1 matching 7 bases. There are 12 residues in the CDR3. The V gene end was trimmed by 3 bases and the J gene end by 13 bases; junction bases not matched to a gene: 3. Germline V CDR1 and CDR2: SGHTA, FQGNSA. The CDR3 DNA reads TGTGCCAGCAGCTTGGGACAGAGCCCCCTCCACTTT. Amino acids: CASSLGQSPLHF.

V usage is TRBV12-3 or TRBV12-4 and J usage is TRBJ2-7; D unresolved. The CDR3 has 13 amino acids. Trimming cost V 4 bases and J 0 bases, with 7 bases left between them. This CDR3 is CASSSGFSYEQYF. DNA for the CDR3: TGTGCCAGCAGTTCTGGCTTCTCCTACGAGCAGTACTTC.

The chain employs TRBV7-2 and TRBJ1-1; D is uncertain. The CDR3 consists of 14 residues. Germline V lookup: CDR1 SGHTA, CDR2 FQGNSA. Trimming removed 0 bases from V and 1 base from J, with 6 bases in between. CDR3 residues: CASSLAGRNTEAFF. The CDR3, as DNA: TGTGCCAGCAGCTTAGCCGGCCGGAACACTGAAGCTTTCTTT.

CDR3 coding DNA: TGTGCCAGCAGCTCGGGACAGCCTGGGAACTATGGCTACACCTTC. This gives the protein CASSSGQPGNYGYTF. The chain employs TRBV7-2 and TRBJ1-2, with 7 bases matching TRBD1. The CDR3 covers 15 residues. Germline lookup yields CDR1 SGHTA and CDR2 FQGNSA. Unmatched junction bases numbered 7, after V lost 4 bases and J lost 2 bases. The full variable domain, completed using reference TRBV7-2 and TRBJ1-2, is GAGVSQSPSNKVTEKGKDVELRCDPISGHTALYWYRQSLGQGLEFLIYFQGNSAPDKSGLPSDRFSAERTGGSVSTLTIQRTQQEDSAVYLCASSSGQPGNYGYTFGSGTRLTVV.

The CDR3 bases are TGCAGTGCTAGAGATTCCACAGGGAGGAGGACTGAAGCTTTCTTT. Translation: CSARDSTGRRTEAFF. The chain is built from TRBV20-1 and TRBJ1-1, with a tentative D call TRBD1 (6 bases). Germline V gene data show CDR1 as DFQATT and CDR2 as SNEGSKA (reference sequence). V shed 0 bases and J shed 5 bases, with 16 bases lying between them. This CDR3 is built from 15 residues.

This clonotype was found a few times. J is TRBJ2-7 and V is TRBV27; D may be TRBD2 (5 bases). From germline, CDR1 is MNHEY and CDR2 SMNVEV (reference sequence). The V gene lost 6 bases and the J gene lost 2 bases, with 14 bases spanning the gap. This CDR3 has 14 residues. DNA for the CDR3: TGTGCCAGCAGCCCCGGACTGGCCGCCTACGAGCAGTACTTC. Translating gives CASSPGLAAYEQYF.

The rearrangement joins TRBV2 to TRBJ1-2; 10 bases fit TRBD1. The germline CDR1 and CDR2 sequences are SNHLY and FYNNEI. Unmatched junction bases numbered 5, after V lost 9 bases and J lost 4 bases. The CDR3 extends over 13 amino acids. CDR3 sequence reads: CARQTGGTYGYTF. The CDR3 DNA sequence: TGTGCCAGGCAGACAGGGGGCACCTATGGCTACACCTTC.

The V and J genes are TRBV11-1 and TRBJ2-3, with 7 bases fitting TRBD1. CDR1 and CDR2 (germline): SGHAT, FQDESV (reference sequence). Trimming took 5 bases from V and 0 from J; bases not matched to a gene: 5. The CDR3 runs to 15 residues. CDR3 bases: TGTGCCAGCAGCGACAGGGCAATTAGCACAGATACGCAGTATTTT. As protein: CASSDRAISTDTQYF.

This rearrangement joins TRBV7-2 to TRBJ1-5, with D tentatively TRBD1 (6 bases). Germline V gene lookup returns CDR1 SGHTA and CDR2 FQGNSA. This CDR3 is built from 14 residues. The V gene lost 5 bases and the J gene lost 6 bases, with 14 bases spanning the gap. As DNA, the CDR3 is TGTGCCAGCAGCCGGGGGGACACGGGTCAGCCCCAGCATTTT. This codes for CASSRGDTGQPQHF.

The gene calls are TRBV2 and TRBJ2-7; D possibly corresponds to TRBD1 (6 bases). This CDR3 is built from 13 residues. The V and J ends lost 6 bases and 6 bases respectively, with 15 bases between them. Per germline, CDR1 SNHLY and CDR2 FYNNEI. The CDR3 is CASSWTVAAEQYF. As DNA, the CDR3 is TGTGCCAGCAGCTGGACAGTAGCTGCCGAGCAGTACTTC.

The genes are TRBV12-3 or TRBV12-4 and TRBJ2-1, with D unresolved. Trimming left V 10 bases short and J 0 bases short, with 10 bases between. The CDR3 is 13 amino acids. The chain's CDR3 is CATSVYSYNEQFF. The CDR3, as DNA: TGTGCCACCTCAGTTTACTCCTACAATGAGCAGTTCTTC.

The chain recombines TRBV9 with TRBJ2-1; 11 nucleotides line up with TRBD2. V lost 0 bases and J lost 5; bases outside the gene matches: 7. Per the germline V gene, CDR1 is SGDLS and CDR2 is YYNGEE. CDR3 length equals 17 residues. In DNA form, the CDR3 reads TGTGCCAGCAGCGTAGATTGGACTAGCGGGTCCGACAATGAGCAGTTCTTC. It specifies CASSVDWTSGSDNEQFF.

This rearrangement joins TRBV7-9 to TRBJ2-3; D not resolved. The V and J ends lost 6 bases and 0 bases respectively, with 16 bases between them. This CDR3 comprises 16 residues. Germline CDR1 and CDR2: SEHNR and FQNEAQ (reference sequence). Written as DNA, the CDR3 is TGTGCCAGCAGTAATGATCGGGCTTCTAGCACAGATACGCAGTATTTT. Translated: CASSNDRASSTDTQYF.

The chain employs TRBV20-1 and TRBJ2-2; D ambiguous. Germline CDR1 is DFQATT and CDR2 is SNEGSKA (reference sequence). Trimming took off 2 bases at V and 3 bases at J, with 13 bases between the two ends. The CDR3 consists of 15 residues. CDR3 DNA: TGCAGTGCTAGACGCGGCCAGGCGGACACCGGGGAGCTGTTTTTT. Protein product: CSARRGQADTGELFF.

This chain uses TRBV29-1 with TRBJ2-1; D gene ambiguous. The CDR3 length is 9 residues. Germline-derived CDR1 and CDR2 are SQVTM and ANQGSEA. V was shortened by 3 bases and J by 14 bases, with 8 bases between the two germline ends. CDR3 DNA: TGCAGCGTTGACCCCGGCGAGTTCTTC. This gives the protein CSVDPGEFF.

This clonotype was recorded a few times. J is TRBJ2-1 and V is TRBV4-3; 8 bases are a match to TRBD1. The CDR3 loop spans 16 amino acids. Losses at the gene ends were 0 bases for V and 3 bases for J; bases not matched to a gene: 4. Per the germline V gene, CDR1 is LGHNA and CDR2 is YSLEER. In nucleotides, the CDR3 is TGCGCCAGCAGCCAAGATTCAGGGGGCGACTACAATGAGCAGTTCTTC. Residues: CASSQDSGGDYNEQFF.

This clonotype occurred many times. This chain connects TRBV5-1 to TRBJ2-3, with D tentatively TRBD1 or TRBD2 (5 bases each). CDR1 is SGHRS and CDR2 is YFSETQ in the germline V gene. CDR3 size: 14 residues. The V end was cut by 6 bases, the J end by 2 bases, with 13 bases between. The DNA of the CDR3 is TGCGCCAGCACCCGGGACCTAACCACAGATACGCAGTATTTT. The encoded protein is CASTRDLTTDTQYF.

V usage is TRBV27 and J usage is TRBJ2-7; a weak D match, TRBD2 (6 bases). CDR3 length: 15 amino acids. V lost 2 bases, J lost 3 bases, and 14 bases lay in between. CDR1 is MNHEY and CDR2 is SMNVEV in the germline V gene (reference sequence). The CDR3 DNA reads TGTGCCAGCAGTTTAATTCCTAGCGCGCGCTACGAGCAGTACTTC. Translated: CASSLIPSARYEQYF.

The V call is TRBV28, the J call TRBJ2-3; 8 nucleotides agree with TRBD2. Looked up from germline, CDR1 is MDHEN and CDR2 is SYDVKM. CDR3 size: 18 residues. V lost 4 bases and J lost 2; bases outside the gene matches: 14. The CDR3: CASSSGTSPDRSTDTQYF. CDR3 nucleotides: TGTGCCAGCAGTTCCGGGACTAGTCCTGACCGGTCCACAGATACGCAGTATTTT.

This rearrangement joins TRBV15 to TRBJ1-6; TRBD1 matches at 7 bases. In germline, CDR1 is LNHNV, CDR2 YYDKDF (reference sequence). This CDR3 is built from 11 residues. The trim removed 0 bases at V and 18 bases at J, leaving 2 bases unmatched. CDR3 coding DNA: TGTGCCACCAGCAGAGATGACAGGGACCACTTT. This gives the protein CATSRDDRDHF. Full variable domain (remainder filled in from reference TRBV15 and TRBJ1-6): DAMVIQNPRYQVTQFGKPVTLSCSQTLNHNVMYWYQQKSSQAPKLLFHYYDKDFNNEADTPDNFQSRRPNTSFCFLDIRSPGLGDTAMYLCATSRDDRDHFGNGTRLTVT.

The V call is TRBV24-1, the J call TRBJ1-5; 7 bases fit TRBD1. Germline loops: CDR1 KGHDR, CDR2 SFDVKD. The ends lost 0 bases at V and 0 bases at J; junction bases unmatched: 16. This CDR3 is 21 amino acids long. CDR3 region: CATSDLQDLGTESNSNQPQHF. The CDR3 DNA reads as TGTGCCACCAGTGATTTGCAAGACCTCGGGACAGAAAGTAATAGCAATCAGCCCCAGCATTTT.

This clonotype was seen a handful of times. V is TRBV28 and J is TRBJ2-7, with 10 positions matching TRBD1. With V trimmed by 6 bases and J by 5 bases, 7 bases remained unmatched. Looked up from germline, CDR1 is MDHEN and CDR2 is SYDVKM. CDR3 length: 14 amino acids. Here the CDR3 reads CASRPDRGRDEQYF. The CDR3 bases are TGTGCCAGCAGACCTGACAGGGGGCGCGACGAGCAGTACTTC.

The chain is built from TRBV5-5 and TRBJ1-2, with D perhaps TRBD1 (6 bases). Looked up from germline, CDR1 is SGHKS and CDR2 is YYEKEE (reference sequence). This CDR3 region has 15 residues. V lost 1 base, J lost 6 bases, and 16 bases lay in between. CDR3 nucleotides: TGTGCCAGCAGCTTGTGGGGCAGGGGTTCAGATGGCTACACCTTC. Its protein is CASSLWGRGSDGYTF.

This clonotype showed up just a few times. The V and J genes are TRBV4-1 and TRBJ1-5, with D possibly TRBD1 on 6 matching bases. The ends were cut back, 0 bases at V and 6 bases at J, with 12 bases in the middle. The CDR3 consists of 15 residues. Germline V gives CDR1 MGHRA, CDR2 YSYEKL. The CDR3 coding sequence is TGCGCCAGCAGCCAAGATGGGGGGGCAGGTCAGCCCCAGCATTTT. It specifies CASSQDGGAGQPQHF.

This clonotype has a handful of counts. This rearrangement joins TRBV20-1 to TRBJ2-1, with TRBD1 identical over 8 bases. The CDR3 is 15 amino acids. The germline V gene has CDR1 DFQATT and CDR2 SNEGSKA (reference sequence). The ends lost 6 bases at V and 6 bases at J; junction bases unmatched: 13. The chain's CDR3 is CSAGAGTGRGNEQFF. CDR3 in DNA: TGCAGTGCAGGAGCCGGGACAGGCAGGGGCAATGAGCAGTTCTTC.

The chain uses TRBV28 and TRBJ2-7; TRBD1 agrees at 11 bases. Trimming cost V 8 bases and J 3 bases; bases outside gene matches: 6. There are 14 residues in the CDR3. CDR1 is MDHEN, CDR2 SYDVKM, per germline. The CDR3 loop is CASEAGTGGYEQYF. Here the CDR3 DNA reads TGTGCCAGCGAAGCCGGGACAGGGGGCTACGAGCAGTACTTC. Using reference TRBV28 and TRBJ2-7 for the parts outside the CDR3, the full variable domain is DVKVTQSSRYLVKRTGEKVFLECVQDMDHENMFWYRQDPGLGLRLIYFSYDVKMKEKGDIPEGYSVSREKKERFSLILESASTNQTSMYLCASEAGTGGYEQYFGPGTRLTVT.

In its sample, this clonotype was seen a few times. V and J are TRBV6-1 and TRBJ2-1, with 8 bases identical to TRBD2. The CDR3 extends over 16 amino acids. The germline V gene encodes CDR1 MNHNS and CDR2 SASEGT. J was trimmed by 7 bases and V by 7 bases; bases with no gene match: 15. The DNA for the CDR3 is TGTGCCAGCATCTGGGCTAGCGGGCTTCAATGGAATGAGCAGTTCTTC. Protein: CASIWASGLQWNEQFF.